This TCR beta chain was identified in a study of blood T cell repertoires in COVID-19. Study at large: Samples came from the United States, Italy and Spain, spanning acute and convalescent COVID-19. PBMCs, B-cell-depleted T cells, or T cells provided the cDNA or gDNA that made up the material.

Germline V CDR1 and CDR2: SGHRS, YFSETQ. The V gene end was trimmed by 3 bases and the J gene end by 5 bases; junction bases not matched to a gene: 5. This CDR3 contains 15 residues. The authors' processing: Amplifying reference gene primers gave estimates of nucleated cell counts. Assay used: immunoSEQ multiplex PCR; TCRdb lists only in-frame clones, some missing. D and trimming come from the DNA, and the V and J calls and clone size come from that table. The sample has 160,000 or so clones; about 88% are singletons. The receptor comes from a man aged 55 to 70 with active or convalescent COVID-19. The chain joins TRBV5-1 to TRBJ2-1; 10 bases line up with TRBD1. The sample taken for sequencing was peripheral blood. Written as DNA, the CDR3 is TGCGCCAGCAGCTCCCCGGACAGGGGGGACAATGAGCAGTTCTTC. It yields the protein CASSSPDRGDNEQFF.